This T cell receptor beta chain emerged from a study of cytomegalovirus exposure and HLA in healthy donors. Overall study: The same platform as the roughly 630 first-cohort repertoires was used for the 95 to 150 validation repertoires, a later analysis reported.

Repertoires were generated with immunoSEQ multiplex PCR, while TCRdb's copy carries only in-frame clones and drops some. The sample has under 150,000 clones; 70% to 90% are singletons. About this clone: Its antigen is not known.

CDR3 length: 13 residues. The ends lost 5 bases at V and 7 bases at J; junction bases unmatched: 5. CDR1 and CDR2 from the germline V gene are SGHDT and YYEEEE. Study-wide results and limits: Confirmation was obtained in vitro that a few CMV-associated chains are specific for CMV antigens. Most TCRs appeared rarely, but some public TCRs recurred in many donors.

This chain links TRBV5-6 with TRBJ1-5; 8 bases map to TRBD1. The origin of this receptor is a man aged 18 to 30 in good health and CMV-seropositive. Sequenced input: PBMCs. In DNA form, the CDR3 reads TGTGCCAGCAGTCAGGACAGGGTACAGCCCCAGCATTTT. This codes for CASSQDRVQPQHF.